The T cell receptor (beta chain) under discussion was sequenced for a study of blood T cell repertoires in COVID-19. Overall study: PBMCs, B-cell-depleted T cells, or T cells provided the cDNA or gDNA that made up the material.

This clone was observed once. Sequenced by immunoSEQ multiplex PCR; TCRdb stores in-frame clones only, minus some. The sample has some 200,000 clones; under 90% are singletons. V lost 4 bases to trimming and J lost 4 bases; unmatched junction nucleotides: 1. Per the germline V gene, CDR1 is WSHSY and CDR2 is SAAADI. The CDR3 length is 14 residues. This clonotype was obtained from a woman between 45 and 60 years old with acute COVID-19. The sequencing input was PBMCs or T cells enriched from blood (not recorded which). This chain uses TRBV10-2 with TRBJ2-2; 9 bases agree with TRBD2. The DNA of the CDR3 is TGCGCCAGCAGTGGCGGGAGGGCCACCGGGGAGCTGTTTTTT. This encodes CASSGGRATGELFF.